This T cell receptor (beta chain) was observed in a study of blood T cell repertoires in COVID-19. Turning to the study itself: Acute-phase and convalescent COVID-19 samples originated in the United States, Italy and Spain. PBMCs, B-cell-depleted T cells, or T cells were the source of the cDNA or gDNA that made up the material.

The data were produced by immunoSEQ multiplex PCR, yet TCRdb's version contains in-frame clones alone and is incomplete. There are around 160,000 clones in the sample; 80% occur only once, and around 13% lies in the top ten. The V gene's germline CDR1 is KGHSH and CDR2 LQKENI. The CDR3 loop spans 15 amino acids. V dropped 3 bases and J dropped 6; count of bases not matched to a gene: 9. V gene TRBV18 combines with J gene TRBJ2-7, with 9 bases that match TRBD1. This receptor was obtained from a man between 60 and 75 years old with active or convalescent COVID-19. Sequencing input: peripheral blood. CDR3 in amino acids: CASSPSRDREAEQYF. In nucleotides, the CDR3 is TGTGCCAGCTCACCGTCCCGGGACAGGGAGGCCGAGCAGTACTTC.